These T cell receptor beta chains were read from a single sample in a study of blood T cell repertoires in COVID-19. Assay: immunoSEQ multiplex PCR; the TCRdb copy retains only in-frame clones and omits some. Of under 120,000 clones listed, roughly 80% were seen once; the top ten hold roughly 20%. Specimen: peripheral blood. These receptors all stem from a man between 70 and 80 years old with active or convalescent COVID-19. The conserved cysteine and the conserved F or W are not part of the CDR3 here. Each record gives: V gene, J gene, D gene, CDR3 protein. D genes are given only for firm matches.

TRBV7-2,TRBJ2-3,TRBD2,ASSTTSYGGATITDTQY
TRBV7-3,TRBJ1-6,NA,ASGSQINSPLH
TRBV28,TRBJ1-1,TRBD1,ASSLTGPEAF
TRBV19,TRBJ1-5,NA,ASSYGRVSNQPQH
TRBV4-1,TRBJ2-1,TRBD2,ASSQRTSGSMNEQF
TRBV28,TRBJ1-1,NA,ASRIQNTEAF
TRBV3-1/TRBV3-2,TRBJ2-7,TRBD2,ASSRRAGGEQY
TRBV24-1,TRBJ2-3,TRBD1,ATSDPTGQGWTDTQY
TRBV5-1,TRBJ2-1,TRBD2,ASSPGTSAHNEQF
TRBV4-1,TRBJ1-1,NA,ASSQAWGQTSNTEAF
TRBV10-1,TRBJ2-2,NA,ASSDRGTGELF
TRBV27,TRBJ1-5,NA,ASSSLRGQPQH
TRBV7-8,TRBJ2-3,NA,ASSLGGLFTDTQY
TRBV7-9,TRBJ2-2,NA,ASSQRVLNTGELF
TRBV5-1,TRBJ2-7,NA,ASSLTSLREQY
TRBV27,TRBJ1-6,TRBD1,ASSFNRGRIGNSPLH